Listed below are T cell receptor beta chains from one sample, sequenced in a study of CD8 T cells in Susac syndrome. MiXCR was run by TCRdb on the immunoSEQ multiplex PCR reads, yielding one entry per CDR3 protein. The data contain under 200,000 distinct CDR3 sequences, 95% of them singletons. Sequences were obtained from CD4+ T cells from PBMCs. Every receptor here comes from a human donor with Susac syndrome. Each CDR3 is given with its conserved first and last residue. A D gene is named only where the DNA matches it firmly. Clone size, where shown, is once, few, many, or a class for clones that have expanded.

TRBD2	-	TRBV9	TRBJ2-5	CASSVGLANHQETQYF	TGTGCCAGCAGCGTAGGACTAGCGAACCACCAAGAGACCCAGTACTTC
-	-	TRBV6-1	TRBJ1-5	CASSTGRGNSNQPQHF	TGTGCCAGCAGTACCGGGAGAGGGAATAGCAATCAGCCCCAGCATTTT
-	-	TRBV11-1	TRBJ2-7	CASSSTENEQYF	TGTGCCAGCAGCTCTACCGAAAACGAGCAGTACTTC
-	-	TRBV29-1	TRBJ1-2	CSGAGNGYTF	TGCAGCGGGGCAGGGAATGGCTACACCTTC
TRBD1	once	TRBV19	TRBJ2-1	CASSISQGTNEQFF	TGTGCCAGTAGTATTTCACAGGGGACCAATGAGCAGTTCTTC
TRBD2	-	TRBV24-1	TRBJ2-7	CATSDWGGFPYEQYF	TGTGCCACCAGTGATTGGGGGGGTTTCCCCTACGAGCAGTACTTC
-	-	TRBV10-3	TRBJ2-1	CAIRKTDNNEQFF	TGTGCCATCAGGAAGACCGATAACAATGAGCAGTTCTTC
-	-	TRBV20-1	TRBJ1-2	CSAGTAIYGYTF	TGCAGTGCTGGTACAGCCATCTATGGCTACACCTTC
-	-	TRBV12-3/TRBV12-4	TRBJ1-3	CASSLVLDTIYF	TGTGCCAGCAGTTTAGTACTGGACACCATATATTTT
-	-	TRBV5-1	TRBJ2-5	CASSFPTWVRQETQYF	TGCGCCAGCAGCTTTCCCACGTGGGTTAGGCAAGAGACCCAGTACTTC
-	-	TRBV7-9	TRBJ1-1	CASSLGTERAFF	TGTGCCAGCAGCTTAGGTACGGAACGGGCTTTCTTT
-	-	TRBV9	TRBJ2-2	CASSVGGHGGKFGELFF	TGTGCCAGCAGCGTAGGCGGACATGGTGGGAAGTTCGGGGAGCTGTTTTTT
-	-	TRBV5-1	TRBJ2-2	CASSLIRGAVDTGELFF	TGCGCCAGCAGCTTGATTCGGGGGGCCGTTGACACCGGGGAGCTGTTTTTT
-	-	TRBV12-3/TRBV12-4	TRBJ1-1	CASSMWGYHTEAFF	TGTGCCAGCAGTATGTGGGGGTACCACACTGAAGCTTTCTTT
TRBD1	-	TRBV5-1	TRBJ1-1	CASSYTGGPPAFF	TGCGCCAGCAGCTACACAGGGGGACCTCCGGCTTTCTTT
TRBD2	-	TRBV30	TRBJ2-2	CAWRVAGVVGELFF	TGTGCCTGGAGAGTAGCGGGGGTGGTCGGGGAGCTGTTTTTT
-	-	TRBV20-1	TRBJ1-1	CSHDTEAFF	TGCAGTCATGACACTGAAGCTTTCTTT
-	-	TRBV19	TRBJ1-5	CASSPENLETQPQHF	TGTGCCAGTAGTCCGGAAAATCTCGAAACCCAGCCCCAGCATTTT
-	once	TRBV27	TRBJ2-5	CASSLSWGAGGKTQYF	TGTGCCAGCAGTTTATCCTGGGGGGCCGGTGGAAAGACCCAGTACTTC
TRBD2	-	TRBV12-3/TRBV12-4	TRBJ2-5	CASSSPAGPPGTQYF	TGTGCCAGCAGTTCCCCAGCGGGGCCGCCGGGGACCCAGTACTTC
-	-	TRBV4-3	TRBJ1-6	CASSQTANSPLHF	TGCGCCAGCAGCCAGACAGCAAATTCACCCCTCCACTTT
-	-	TRBV7-9	TRBJ2-7	CASSLVGGFEQYF	TGTGCCAGCAGCTTAGTGGGGGGTTTCGAGCAGTACTTC
-	-	TRBV20-1	TRBJ2-1	CSARGDPANEQFF	TGCAGTGCTAGGGGGGATCCGGCAAATGAGCAGTTCTTC
TRBD2	-	TRBV7-8	TRBJ2-5	CASSIRLLAAQETQYF	TGTGCCAGCAGCATTCGATTACTAGCGGCACAAGAGACCCAGTACTTC
TRBD1	-	TRBV13	TRBJ2-2	CASSPRTGTGELFF	TGTGCCAGCAGCCCGAGGACAGGCACCGGGGAGCTGTTTTTT
TRBD2	-	TRBV29-1	TRBJ2-6	CSVAGGGATGANVLTF	TGCAGCGTTGCAGGCGGGGGGGCTACTGGGGCCAACGTCCTGACTTTC
-	-	TRBV7-9	TRBJ1-1	CASSRRGTEAFF	TGTGCCAGCAGCAGGCGGGGCACTGAAGCTTTCTTT
-	-	TRBV12-3/TRBV12-4	TRBJ1-2	CASSLGPSEYGYTF	TGTGCCAGCAGTTTAGGCCCTTCTGAGTATGGCTACACCTTC
-	-	TRBV30	TRBJ2-3	CAWNSVSTDTQYF	TGTGCCTGGAATAGCGTTAGCACAGATACGCAGTATTTT
TRBD2	once	TRBV30	TRBJ2-7	CAWSVGGSSYEQYF	TGTGCCTGGAGTGTAGGCGGGAGCTCCTACGAGCAGTACTTC
-	-	TRBV18	TRBJ2-5	CASSEQETQYF	TGTGCCAGTAGTGAGCAAGAGACCCAGTACTTC
-	-	TRBV6-6	TRBJ1-1	CASSYSWAANTEAFF	TGTGCCAGCAGTTACTCATGGGCGGCTAACACTGAAGCTTTCTTT